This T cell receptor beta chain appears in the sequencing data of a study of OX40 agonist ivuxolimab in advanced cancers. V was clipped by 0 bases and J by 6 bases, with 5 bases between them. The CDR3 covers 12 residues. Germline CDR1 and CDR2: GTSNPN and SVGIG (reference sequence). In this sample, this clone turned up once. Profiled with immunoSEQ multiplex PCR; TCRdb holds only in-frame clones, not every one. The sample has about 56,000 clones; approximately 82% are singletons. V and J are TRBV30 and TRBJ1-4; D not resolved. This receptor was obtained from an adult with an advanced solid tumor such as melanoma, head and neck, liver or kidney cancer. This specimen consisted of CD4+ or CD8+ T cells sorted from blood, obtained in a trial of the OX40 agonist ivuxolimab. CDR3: CAWSVLDEKLFF. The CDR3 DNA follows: TGTGCCTGGAGTGTTCTTGATGAAAAACTGTTTTTT. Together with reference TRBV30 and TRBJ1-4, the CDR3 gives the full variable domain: SQTIHQWPATLVQPVGSPLSLECTVEGTSNPNLYWYRQAAGRGLQLLFYSVGIGQISSEVPQNLSASRPQDRQFILSSKKLLLSDSGFYLCAWSVLDEKLFFGSGTQLSVL.